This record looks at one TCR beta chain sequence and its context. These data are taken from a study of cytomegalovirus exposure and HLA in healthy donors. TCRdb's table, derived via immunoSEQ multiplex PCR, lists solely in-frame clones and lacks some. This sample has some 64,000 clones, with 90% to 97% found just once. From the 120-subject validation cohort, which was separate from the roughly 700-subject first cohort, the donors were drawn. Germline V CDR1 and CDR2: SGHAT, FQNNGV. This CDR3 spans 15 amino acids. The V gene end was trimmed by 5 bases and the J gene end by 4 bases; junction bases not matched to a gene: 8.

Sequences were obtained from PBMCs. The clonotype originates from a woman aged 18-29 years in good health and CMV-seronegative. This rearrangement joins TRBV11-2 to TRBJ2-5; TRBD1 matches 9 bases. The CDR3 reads CASSKQGARGETQYF. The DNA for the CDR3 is TGTGCCAGCAGCAAACAGGGGGCGAGGGGAGAGACCCAGTACTTC.